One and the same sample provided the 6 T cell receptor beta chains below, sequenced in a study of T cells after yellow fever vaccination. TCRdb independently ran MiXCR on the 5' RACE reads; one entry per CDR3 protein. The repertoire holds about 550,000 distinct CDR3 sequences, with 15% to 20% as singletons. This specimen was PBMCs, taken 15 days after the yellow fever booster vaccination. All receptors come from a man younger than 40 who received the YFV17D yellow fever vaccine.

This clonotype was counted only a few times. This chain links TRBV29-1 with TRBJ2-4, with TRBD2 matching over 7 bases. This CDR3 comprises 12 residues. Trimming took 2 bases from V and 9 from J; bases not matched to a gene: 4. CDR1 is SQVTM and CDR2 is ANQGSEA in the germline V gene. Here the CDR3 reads CSVEYPGGIQYF. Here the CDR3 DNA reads TGCAGCGTTGAATATCCGGGGGGCATTCAGTACTTC.

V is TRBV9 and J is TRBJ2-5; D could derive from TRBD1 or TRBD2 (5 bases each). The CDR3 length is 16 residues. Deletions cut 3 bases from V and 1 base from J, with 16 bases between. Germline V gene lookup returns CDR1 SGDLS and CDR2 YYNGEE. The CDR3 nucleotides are TGTGCCAGCAGCGCAGAGGGACGCCGCTCCCAAGAGACCCAGTACTTC. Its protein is CASSAEGRRSQETQYF.

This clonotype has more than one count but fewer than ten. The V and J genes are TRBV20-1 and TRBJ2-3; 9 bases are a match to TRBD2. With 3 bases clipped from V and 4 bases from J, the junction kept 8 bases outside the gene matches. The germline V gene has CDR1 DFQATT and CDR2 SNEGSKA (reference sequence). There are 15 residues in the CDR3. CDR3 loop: CSASSGRDLADTQYF. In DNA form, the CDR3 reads TGCAGTGCTAGTAGCGGGAGAGACCTCGCAGATACGCAGTATTTT.

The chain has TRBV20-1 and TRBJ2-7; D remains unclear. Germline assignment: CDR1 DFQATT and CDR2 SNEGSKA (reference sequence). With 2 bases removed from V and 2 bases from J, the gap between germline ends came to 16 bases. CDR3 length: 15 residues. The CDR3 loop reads CSARPSAGATYEQYF. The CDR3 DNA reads TGCAGTGCTAGACCCTCTGCCGGAGCTACCTACGAGCAGTACTTC.

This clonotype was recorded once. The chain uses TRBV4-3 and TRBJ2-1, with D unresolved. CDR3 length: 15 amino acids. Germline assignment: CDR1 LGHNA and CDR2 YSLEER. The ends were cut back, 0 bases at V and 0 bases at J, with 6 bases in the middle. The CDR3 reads CASSQDPTSYNEQFF. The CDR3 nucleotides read TGCGCCAGCAGCCAAGATCCCACCTCCTACAATGAGCAGTTCTTC.

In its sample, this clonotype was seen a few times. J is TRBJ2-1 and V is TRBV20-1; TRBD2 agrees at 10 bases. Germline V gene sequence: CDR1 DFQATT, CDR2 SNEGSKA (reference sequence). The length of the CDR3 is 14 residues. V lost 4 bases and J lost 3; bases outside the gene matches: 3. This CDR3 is CSATASGSYNEQFF. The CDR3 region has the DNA TGCAGTGCTACCGCTAGCGGGAGCTACAATGAGCAGTTCTTC.